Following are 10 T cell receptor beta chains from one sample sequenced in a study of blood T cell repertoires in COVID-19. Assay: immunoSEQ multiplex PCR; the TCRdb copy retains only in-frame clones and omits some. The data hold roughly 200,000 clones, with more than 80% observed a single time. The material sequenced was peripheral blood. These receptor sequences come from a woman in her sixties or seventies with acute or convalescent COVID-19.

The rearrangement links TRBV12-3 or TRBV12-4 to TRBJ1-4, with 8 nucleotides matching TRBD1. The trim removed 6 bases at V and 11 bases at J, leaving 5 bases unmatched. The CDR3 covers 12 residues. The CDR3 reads CASSPQGAKLFF. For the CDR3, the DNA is TGTGCCAGCAGCCCCCAGGGGGCGAAACTGTTTTTT.

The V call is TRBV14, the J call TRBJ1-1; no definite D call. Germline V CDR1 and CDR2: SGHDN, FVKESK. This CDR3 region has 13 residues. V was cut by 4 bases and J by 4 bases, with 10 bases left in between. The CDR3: CASSLTPRTEAFF. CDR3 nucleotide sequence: TGTGCCAGCAGCCTGACTCCCCGCACTGAAGCTTTCTTT. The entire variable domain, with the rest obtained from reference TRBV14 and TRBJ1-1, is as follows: EAGVTQFPSHSVIEKGQTVTLRCDPISGHDNLYWYRRVMGKEIKFLLHFVKESKQDESGMPNNRFLAERTGGTYSTLKVQPAELEDSGVYFCASSLTPRTEAFFGQGTRLTVV.

CDR3 in DNA: TGTGCCAGCAGCTGGGGGGGGCCCCCGGGGGATACGCAGTATTTT. This encodes CASSWGGPPGDTQYF. V is TRBV7-8 and J is TRBJ2-3, with D possibly being TRBD2 (7 bases). Trimming removed 4 bases at V and 6 bases at J, with 17 bases between. The CDR3 length is 15 residues. Germline CDR1 is SGHVS and CDR2 is FQNEAQ.

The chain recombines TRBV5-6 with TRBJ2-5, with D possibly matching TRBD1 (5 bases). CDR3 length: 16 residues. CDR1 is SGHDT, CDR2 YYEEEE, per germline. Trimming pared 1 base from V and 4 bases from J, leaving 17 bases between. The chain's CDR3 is CASSLSGKRVAETQYF. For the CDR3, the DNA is TGTGCCAGCAGCTTGTCAGGGAAAAGGGTAGCAGAGACCCAGTACTTC.

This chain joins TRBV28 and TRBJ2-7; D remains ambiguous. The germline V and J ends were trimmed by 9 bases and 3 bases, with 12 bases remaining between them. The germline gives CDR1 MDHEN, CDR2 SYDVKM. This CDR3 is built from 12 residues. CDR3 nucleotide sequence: TGTGCCAGTACAGACGGTGGCTACGAGCAGTACTTC. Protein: CASTDGGYEQYF.

The CDR3 sequence is CAISETDTTGWNFAEAFF. Here the CDR3 DNA reads TGTGCCATCAGTGAAACGGACACTACCGGCTGGAACTTCGCTGAAGCTTTCTTT. The chain employs TRBV10-3 and TRBJ1-1; a weak D match, TRBD1 (5 bases). The CDR3 covers 18 residues. CDR1 and CDR2 (germline): ENHRY, SYGVKD. The ends were cut back, 3 bases at V and 6 bases at J, with 26 bases in the middle.

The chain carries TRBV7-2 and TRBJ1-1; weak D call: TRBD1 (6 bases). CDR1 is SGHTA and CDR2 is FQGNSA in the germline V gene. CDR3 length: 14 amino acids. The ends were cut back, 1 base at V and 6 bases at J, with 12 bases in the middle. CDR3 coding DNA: TGTGCCAGCAGCTTAGTGGGGGCAGCGGCTGAAGCTTTCTTT. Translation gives CASSLVGAAAEAFF.

DNA for the CDR3: TGTGCCAGCAGTCAAGGGACAGGGAGGCAGCCCCAGCATTTT. This translates into CASSQGTGRQPQHF. This chain links TRBV2 with TRBJ1-5; 9 nucleotides agree with TRBD1. The CDR3 is made up of 14 amino acids. CDR1 SNHLY and CDR2 FYNNEI come from the germline V gene. Losses at the gene ends were 5 bases for V and 7 bases for J; bases not matched to a gene: 6.

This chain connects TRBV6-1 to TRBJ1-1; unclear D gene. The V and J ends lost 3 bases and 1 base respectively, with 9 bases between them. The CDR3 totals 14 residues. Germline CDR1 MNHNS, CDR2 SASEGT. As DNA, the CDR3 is TGTGCCAGCAGTGAGGCCGGGAGGAACACTGAAGCTTTCTTT. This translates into CASSEAGRNTEAFF.

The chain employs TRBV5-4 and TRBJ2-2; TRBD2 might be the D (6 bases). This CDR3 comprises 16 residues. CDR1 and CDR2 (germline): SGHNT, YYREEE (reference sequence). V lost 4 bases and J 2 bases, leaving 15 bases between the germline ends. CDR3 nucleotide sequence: TGTGCCAGCAGCCGGAGCGGGCTAGTCAACACCGGGGAGCTGTTTTTT. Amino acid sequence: CASSRSGLVNTGELFF.